This T cell receptor beta chain was captured in a study of T cell repertoires in cytomegalovirus infection. Study context: Public TCR beta signatures indicated both CMV infection and matching HLA type.

Note on this clonotype: Its target is not known.

One entry per CDR3 protein results from TCRdb running MiXCR on the reads. The sample yields 84,000 or so distinct CDR3 sequences, around half seen once. Germline V gene sequence: CDR1 LGHDT, CDR2 YNNKEL (reference sequence). This CDR3 comprises 16 residues. After removal of 4 bases from V and 2 bases from J, the junction contained 7 bases not matched to a gene. Findings and limits, study-wide: Cumulative public TCR beta family frequency identified carriers of CMV plus the relevant HLA.

Sequenced material: CD8+ T cells from cultured PBMCs, taken from culture after CMV antigen stimulation. The V gene is TRBV3-1, the J gene TRBJ2-3; 9 bases are a match to TRBD1. This TCR was sampled from a human donor in good health (CMV status not recorded). Some clones in this sample may be carry-over from other donors' samples. This chain's CDR3 is CASSRNGQGITDTQYF. CDR3 coding DNA: TGTGCCAGCAGCCGCAATGGACAGGGGATCACAGATACGCAGTATTTT.